In its sample, the clone carrying this TCR beta chain was seen once. The CDR3 length is 17 residues. The ends were cut back, 4 bases at V and 3 bases at J, with 19 bases in the middle. From the 5' RACE reads, TCRdb called clonotypes with MiXCR, one entry per CDR3 protein. Altogether about 470,000 distinct CDR3 sequences are present, roughly 23% being singletons, with the ten largest covering around 12%. This sample was taken from a study of T-cell memory formation after mild COVID-19. The source is an adult woman who had mild COVID-19 (a few samples of this study predate the infection). Cell type and time point are not known. The chain recombines TRBV12-3 or TRBV12-4 with TRBJ1-5, with a possible D match to TRBD1 (5 bases). Sequenced: PBMCs or a T cell subset sorted from them (not recorded which). The CDR3 nucleotides are TGTGCCAGCAGTTCGAGCGCAGGGTTGAAGTACAATCAGCCCCAGCATTTT. Translating it yields CASSSSAGLKYNQPQHF.